This T cell receptor (beta chain) is from a study of T cell repertoires in cytomegalovirus infection (dated by TCRdb to between 2018 and 2021). As for the study more broadly: Recently identified HLA-C-restricted CMV epitopes, whose presentation resists viral immunomodulation, were targeted by peptide stimulations together with well-studied HLA-B-restricted epitopes. Donor HLA type was relevant to the analysis, because carriage of CMV infection together with the matching HLA type was indicated by public TCR beta signatures.

Beyond this particular receptor, the publication reports: The ex vivo response was dominated by HLA-C-restricted CMV-specific TCR beta clonotypes, and the single most frequent clonotype in two of eight donors was supplied by these HLA-C-restricted clonotypes. In both this cohort and an independent cohort of 352 donors, the cumulative frequency of public TCR beta family members distinguished carriers of CMV infection plus the relevant HLA type.

This clonotype appeared once. This receptor's antigen is unknown. Per-base quality was not reported, and no clone a single base away is much larger than it. A solitary read yields weak support. Instrument used: Illumina HiSeq 1500. TCRdb reprocessed the public reads (quality trimming at Q25 with fastp, clone calling with MiXCR) and kept in-frame beta chains. Merged by CDR3 protein, the rows form single entries marked with the most common genes and DNA. A total of over 120,000 distinct CDR3 sequences appear in this sample, roughly 32% of them only once. The top ten clones comprise around half of the sample. This sample's treatment or condition label indicates: in vitro stimulation with specific CMV peptide epitopes to enrich CMV-specific T cells. CDR1 and CDR2 (SQVTM, ANQGSEA) derive from the germline V gene. Trimming costs V 5 bases and J 8 bases, and their ends lie 10 bases apart. From the cysteine through the phenylalanine, the CDR3 covers 11 amino acids. Only CDR3 DNA is held: 33 bases, read in frame from base 1.

This sequence originates from a human donor in good health (CMV status not recorded). Some clones in this sample may be carry-over from other donors' samples. Sequences were derived from CD8+ T cells from cultured PBMCs, sampled from culture after CMV antigen stimulation. The chain couples TRBV29-1 to TRBJ2-1, with the D gene call left open. The DNA sequence reads TGCAGCGTTCAAGGGCCCCATGAGCAGTTCTTC. Its coded protein is CSVQGPHEQFF.